This T cell receptor beta chain was recorded in a study of T cell responses to AZD1222 COVID-19 vaccine. The CDR3 has 12 residues. CDR1 and CDR2 (germline): MDHEN, SYDVKM. The V gene lost 7 bases and the J gene lost 1 base, with 8 bases spanning the gap. Sequencing used immunoSEQ multiplex PCR; TCRdb keeps in-frame clones, though not all of them. The repertoire consists of 100,000 to 150,000 clones, with approximately 86% occurring once and the leading ten covering over 1.2%. Findings and caveats of the study: Among the donors, most were white British and more were female, and clonal diversity was possibly underestimated. Just a handful of people given AZD1222 tested seropositive at baseline.

About this clone: As yet, its antigen is unknown.

The receptor comes from an adult in good health. This specimen consisted of peripheral blood, obtained on day 0 of AZD1222 vaccination. The chain has TRBV28 and TRBJ2-7; maybe TRBD2 (6 bases). CDR3 DNA: TGTGCCAGCACCCGGGGGTCCTACGAGCAGTACTTC. Translating gives CASTRGSYEQYF.